The clone carrying this TCR beta chain showed up many times. The V gene's germline CDR1 is SGHTA and CDR2 FQGTGA. J lost 3 bases, V lost 5 bases, and 4 bases had no gene match. CDR3 length equals 14 residues. This record comes from a study of T cells in Graves' hyperthyroidism and ophthalmopathy. Across the study: Peripheral blood was acquired at first diagnosis, ahead of any therapy whatsoever.

The authors deemed Graves' hyperthyroidism stable absent ophthalmopathy progression within 18 months. TCR beta CDR3 regions were amplified from RNA. First-round RT-PCR targeting the TCR CDR3 was performed with the HTBI primer set. Via MiXCR, TCRdb re-called the multiplex PCR reads, giving one row per CDR3 protein. The sample has approximately 400,000 distinct CDR3 sequences, roughly 13% seen once. Sequenced material: blood. The sequence was collected from a woman aged 55 to 70 with Graves' hyperthyroidism. This chain connects TRBV7-3 to TRBJ2-1, with TRBD2 matching over 7 bases. CDR3 amino acids: CASSDGGDYNEQFF. The CDR3 nucleotides read TGTGCCAGCAGCGATGGGGGGGACTACAATGAGCAGTTCTTC.